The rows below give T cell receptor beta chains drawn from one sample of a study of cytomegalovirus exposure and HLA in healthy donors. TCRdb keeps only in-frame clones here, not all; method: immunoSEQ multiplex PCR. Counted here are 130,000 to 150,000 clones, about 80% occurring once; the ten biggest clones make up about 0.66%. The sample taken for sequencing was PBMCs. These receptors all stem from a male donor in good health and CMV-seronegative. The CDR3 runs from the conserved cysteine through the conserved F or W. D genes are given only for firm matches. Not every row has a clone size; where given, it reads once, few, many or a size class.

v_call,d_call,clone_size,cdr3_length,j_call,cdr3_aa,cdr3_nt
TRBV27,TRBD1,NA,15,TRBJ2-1,CASSGQGTGYNEQFF,TGTGCTAGCAGTGGACAGGGAACCGGCTACAATGAGCAGTTCTTC
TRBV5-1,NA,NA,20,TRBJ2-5,CASSLGWRAVGSGVQETQYF,TGCGCCAGCAGCTTGGGGTGGCGGGCGGTCGGCTCCGGAGTACAAGAGACCCAGTACTTC
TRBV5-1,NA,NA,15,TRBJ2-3,CASSLFRPSTDTQYF,TGCGCCAGCAGCTTGTTCAGGCCGAGCACAGATACGCAGTATTTT
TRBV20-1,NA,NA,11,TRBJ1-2,CSAPSAGLRTF,TGCAGTGCTCCCTCGGCAGGCCTCCGCACCTTC
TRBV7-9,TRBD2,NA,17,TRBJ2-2,CASSLTTSGRYTGELFF,TGTGCCAGCAGCTTAACTACTAGCGGGAGATACACCGGGGAGCTGTTTTTT
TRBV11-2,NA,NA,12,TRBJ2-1,CASSFLIDEQFF,TGTGCCAGCAGCTTCCTTATCGATGAGCAGTTCTTC
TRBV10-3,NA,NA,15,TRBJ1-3,CAISEVRVAGNTIYF,TGTGCCATCAGTGAAGTCAGGGTGGCTGGAAACACCATATATTTT
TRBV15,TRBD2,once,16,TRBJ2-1,CATSRDEAGGPNEQFF,TGTGCCACCAGCAGAGATGAAGCGGGAGGGCCCAATGAGCAGTTCTTC
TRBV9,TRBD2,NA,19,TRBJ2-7,CASSVGGASGPLGPYEQYF,TGTGCCAGCAGCGTAGGCGGGGCTAGCGGACCCCTGGGGCCCTACGAGCAGTACTTC
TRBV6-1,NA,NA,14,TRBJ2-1,CASNPGLTYNEQFF,TGTGCCAGCAACCCGGGACTGACCTACAATGAGCAGTTCTTC
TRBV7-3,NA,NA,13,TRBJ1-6,CASSLTSDRPLHF,TGTGCCAGCAGCTTAACGTCAGATCGACCCCTCCACTTT
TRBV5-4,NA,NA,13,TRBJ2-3,CASSPGLADTQYF,TGTGCCAGCAGCCCAGGGTTGGCAGATACGCAGTATTTT
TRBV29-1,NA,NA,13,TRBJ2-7,CSVPGERAYEQYF,TGCAGCGTTCCAGGGGAGAGGGCCTACGAGCAGTACTTC
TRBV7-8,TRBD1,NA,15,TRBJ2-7,CASSPRAGTAYEQYF,TGTGCCAGCAGCCCCCGAGCCGGGACAGCCTACGAGCAGTACTTC
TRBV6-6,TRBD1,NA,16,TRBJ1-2,CASSSGTGHPNYGYTF,TGTGCCAGCAGTTCCGGGACAGGGCATCCGAACTATGGCTACACCTTC
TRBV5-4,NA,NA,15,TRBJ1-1,CASSFYITGNTEAFF,TGTGCCAGCAGCTTCTATATCACGGGGAACACTGAAGCTTTCTTT
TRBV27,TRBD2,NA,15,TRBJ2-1,CASSYTSGAYNEQFF,TGTGCCAGCAGTTACACTAGCGGAGCCTACAATGAGCAGTTCTTC
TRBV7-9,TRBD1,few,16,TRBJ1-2,CSSSDIPGGRNYGYTF,TGTTCCAGCAGCGATATCCCAGGGGGCAGAAACTATGGCTACACCTTC
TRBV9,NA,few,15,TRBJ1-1,CASSVAGSGDTEAFF,TGTGCCAGCAGCGTAGCAGGATCGGGGGACACTGAAGCTTTCTTT
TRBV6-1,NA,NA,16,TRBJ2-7,CASSGQAPKGSYEQYF,TGTGCCAGCAGTGGACAGGCCCCAAAGGGGTCCTACGAGCAGTACTTC
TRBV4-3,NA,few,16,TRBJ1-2,CASSQDSRVANYGYTF,TGCGCCAGCAGCCAAGACTCCAGGGTAGCTAACTATGGCTACACCTTC
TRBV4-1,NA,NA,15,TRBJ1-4,CASSQDLYRNEKLFF,TGCGCCAGCAGCCAAGATCTTTACAGAAATGAAAAACTGTTTTTT
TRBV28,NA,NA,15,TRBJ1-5,CASSLVVGPKQPQHF,TGTGCCAGCAGTCTCGTGGTGGGCCCAAAACAGCCCCAGCATTTT
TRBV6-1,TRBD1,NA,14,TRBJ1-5,CASNPTGSNQPQHF,TGTGCCAGCAATCCGACAGGGAGCAATCAGCCCCAGCATTTT
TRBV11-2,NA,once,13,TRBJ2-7,CASSLVGGYEQYF,TGTGCCAGCAGCTTAGTCGGCGGGTACGAGCAGTACTTC
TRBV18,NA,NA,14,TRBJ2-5,CASSPQGPPETQYF,TGTGCCAGCTCACCGCAGGGCCCCCCAGAGACCCAGTACTTC
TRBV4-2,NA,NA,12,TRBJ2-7,CASSHRGDEQYF,TGTGCCAGCAGCCATAGGGGCGACGAGCAGTACTTC
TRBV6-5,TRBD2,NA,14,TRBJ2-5,CASSYAGVEETQYF,TGTGCCAGCAGTTACGCGGGAGTGGAGGAGACCCAGTACTTC
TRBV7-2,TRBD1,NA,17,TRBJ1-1,CASSLAATGGMNTEAFF,TGTGCCAGCAGCTTAGCGGCAACAGGGGGTATGAACACTGAAGCTTTCTTT
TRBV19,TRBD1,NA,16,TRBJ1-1,CASSIDSTGGFTEAFF,TGTGCCAGTAGTATAGACTCGACAGGGGGCTTCACTGAAGCTTTCTTT
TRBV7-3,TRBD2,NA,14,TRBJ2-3,CASSPASGSYTQYF,TGTGCCAGCAGCCCGGCTAGCGGGAGCTATACGCAGTATTTT
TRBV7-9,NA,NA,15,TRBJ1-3,CASSLGGRTGNTIYF,TGTGCCAGCAGCTTAGGGGGCAGAACTGGAAACACCATATATTTT
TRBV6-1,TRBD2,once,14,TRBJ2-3,CASTRWGGTDTQYF,TGTGCCAGCACTCGCTGGGGGGGAACAGATACGCAGTATTTT
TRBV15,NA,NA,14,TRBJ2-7,CATSPGQASYEQYF,TGTGCCACCAGTCCAGGCCAGGCAAGCTACGAGCAGTACTTC
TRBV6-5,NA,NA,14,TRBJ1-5,CATNSEGRGQPQHF,TGTGCCACCAACAGTGAGGGGAGGGGACAGCCCCAGCATTTT
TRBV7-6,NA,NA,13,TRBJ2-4,CASSLGVGDIQYF,TGTGCCAGCAGCTTAGGTGTAGGGGATATTCAGTACTTC
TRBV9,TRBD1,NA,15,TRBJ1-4,CASSARQGSNEKLFF,TGTGCCAGCAGCGCCCGACAGGGAAGTAATGAAAAACTGTTTTTT